Only a few counts were recorded for the clone carrying this T cell receptor (beta chain). Its antigen remains unidentified. PCR used 60 Vbeta primers and 13 Jbeta primers. Authors' data handling: As a later analysis found, there were 70 million to 80 million unique TCR beta chains, of which some 9.9 million were shared. The table came from immunoSEQ multiplex PCR; TCRdb's copy has only in-frame clones and leaves some out. The DNA was the basis for D and trimming; V, J and clone size are from that table. The data contain about 160,000 clones, 80% to 85% of them singletons. This specimen comes from a study of cytomegalovirus exposure and HLA in healthy donors. Findings and limits, study-wide: Later analysis indicated greater clonal expansion among HLA-associated TCR beta chains than among equally common other chains. Previous analysis showed most TCR beta V segments were productive about 90% or about 30% of the time. One variant, a missense change in DCLRE1C, was linked in a later analysis to TCR beta V- and J-gene trimming.

This CDR3 is built from 15 residues. V shed 0 bases and J 6 bases; nucleotides not matched to a gene: 3. CDR1 and CDR2 from the germline V gene are SGDLS and YYNGEE. V and J are TRBV9 and TRBJ1-6; 7 bases agree with TRBD1. The sample was PBMCs. The clonotype comes from a woman between 18 and 29 years old in good health and CMV-seronegative. The CDR3 here is CASSVVTGVNSPLHF. For the CDR3, the DNA is TGTGCCAGCAGCGTAGTCACAGGGGTTAATTCACCCCTCCACTTT.